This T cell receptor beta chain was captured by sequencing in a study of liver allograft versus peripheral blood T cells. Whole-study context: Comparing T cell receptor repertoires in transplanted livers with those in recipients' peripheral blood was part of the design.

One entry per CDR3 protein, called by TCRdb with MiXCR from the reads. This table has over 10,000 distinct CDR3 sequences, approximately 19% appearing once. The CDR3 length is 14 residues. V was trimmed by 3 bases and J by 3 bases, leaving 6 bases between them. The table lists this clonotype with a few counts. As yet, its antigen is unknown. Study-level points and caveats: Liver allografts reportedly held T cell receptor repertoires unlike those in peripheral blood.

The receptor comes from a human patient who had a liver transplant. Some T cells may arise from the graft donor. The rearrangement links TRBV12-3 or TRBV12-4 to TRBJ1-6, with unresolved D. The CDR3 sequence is CASSFSIYNSPLHF. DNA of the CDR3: TGTGCCAGCAGTTTTAGTATCTATAATTCACCCCTCCACTTT.